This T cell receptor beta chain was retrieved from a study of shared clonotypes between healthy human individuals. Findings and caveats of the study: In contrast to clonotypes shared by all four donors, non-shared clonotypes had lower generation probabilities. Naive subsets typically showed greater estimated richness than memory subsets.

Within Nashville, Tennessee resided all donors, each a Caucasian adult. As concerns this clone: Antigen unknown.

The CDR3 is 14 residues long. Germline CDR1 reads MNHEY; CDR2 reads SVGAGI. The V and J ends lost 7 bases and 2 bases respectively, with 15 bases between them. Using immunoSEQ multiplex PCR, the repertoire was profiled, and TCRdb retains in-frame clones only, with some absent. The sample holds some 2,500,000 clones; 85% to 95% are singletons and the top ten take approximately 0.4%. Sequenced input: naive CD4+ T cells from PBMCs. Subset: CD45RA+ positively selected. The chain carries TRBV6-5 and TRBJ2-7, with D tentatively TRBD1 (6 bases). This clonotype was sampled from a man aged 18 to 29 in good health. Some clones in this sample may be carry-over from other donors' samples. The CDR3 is CASTTTGPTYEQYF. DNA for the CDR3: TGTGCCAGCACTACGACAGGTCCTACCTACGAGCAGTACTTC.